The T cell receptor (beta chain) under discussion was sequenced for a study of blood T cells in healthy people across ages. A second PCR, run for roughly 7 to 11 cycles, used a sample-barcoded 5' primer plus a J-beta primer mix. TCRdb reanalysed the 5' RACE reads using MiXCR and keeps one entry per CDR3 protein. The sample lists about 1.4 million distinct CDR3 sequences, 59% occurring once. This clonotype was seen a few times. Its antigen is undetermined. The study drew donors from healthy Caucasian individuals in Russia aged roughly 6 to 100. Overall study results and limits: Age showed a roughly linear inverse relationship with TCR beta diversity per million T cells.

The origin of this receptor is a man aged 18 to 30 in good health. Sequencing was performed on blood.

This chain's CDR3 is CASSPRHPNYNEQFF. CDR3 nucleotide sequence: TGTGCCAGCAGCCCCCGACACCCAAACTACAATGAGCAGTTCTTC. The chain has TRBV6-8 and TRBJ2-1, with D uncertain. The CDR3 is 15 amino acids. V was shortened by 6 bases and J by 3 bases, with 15 bases between the two germline ends. The germline V gene encodes CDR1 MNHGY and CDR2 SAAAGT.